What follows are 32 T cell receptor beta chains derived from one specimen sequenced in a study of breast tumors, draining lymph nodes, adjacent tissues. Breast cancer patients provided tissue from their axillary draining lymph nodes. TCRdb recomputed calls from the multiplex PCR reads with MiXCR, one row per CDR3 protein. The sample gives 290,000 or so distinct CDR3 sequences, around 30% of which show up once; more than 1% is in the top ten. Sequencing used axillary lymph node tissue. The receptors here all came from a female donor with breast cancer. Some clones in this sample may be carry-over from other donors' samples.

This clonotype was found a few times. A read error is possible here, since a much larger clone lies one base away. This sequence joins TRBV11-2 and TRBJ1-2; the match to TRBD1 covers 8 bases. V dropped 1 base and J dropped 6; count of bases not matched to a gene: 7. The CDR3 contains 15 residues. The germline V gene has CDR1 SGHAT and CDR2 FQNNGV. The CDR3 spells CASSLGGQALDGYTF. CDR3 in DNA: TGTGCCAGCAGCTTAGGGGGACAGGCGTTGGATGGCTACACCTTC.

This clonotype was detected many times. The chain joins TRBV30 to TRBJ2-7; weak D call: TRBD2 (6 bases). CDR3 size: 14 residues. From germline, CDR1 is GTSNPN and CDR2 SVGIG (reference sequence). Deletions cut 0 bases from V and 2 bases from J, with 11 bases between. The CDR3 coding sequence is TGTGCCTGGAGTGTACCCGGCGGGACCTACGAGCAGTACTTC. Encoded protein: CAWSVPGGTYEQYF. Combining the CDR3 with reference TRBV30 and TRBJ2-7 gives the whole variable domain SQTIHQWPATLVQPVGSPLSLECTVEGTSNPNLYWYRQAAGRGLQLLFYSVGIGQISSEVPQNLSASRPQDRQFILSSKKLLLSDSGFYLCAWSVPGGTYEQYFGPGTRLTVT.

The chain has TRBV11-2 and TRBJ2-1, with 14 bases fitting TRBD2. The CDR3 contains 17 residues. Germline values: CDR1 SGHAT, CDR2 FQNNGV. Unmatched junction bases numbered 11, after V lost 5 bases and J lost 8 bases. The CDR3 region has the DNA TGTGCCAGCAGCCCTACTCGACTAGCGGGAGGGCTGGATGAGCAGTTCTTC. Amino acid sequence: CASSPTRLAGGLDEQFF.

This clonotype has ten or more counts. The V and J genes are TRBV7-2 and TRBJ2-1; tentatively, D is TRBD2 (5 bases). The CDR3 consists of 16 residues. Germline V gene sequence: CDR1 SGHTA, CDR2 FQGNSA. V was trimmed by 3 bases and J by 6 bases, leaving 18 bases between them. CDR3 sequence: CASSFAGGPSGNEQFF. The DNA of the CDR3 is TGTGCCAGCAGCTTTGCTGGCGGACCAAGCGGCAATGAGCAGTTCTTC.

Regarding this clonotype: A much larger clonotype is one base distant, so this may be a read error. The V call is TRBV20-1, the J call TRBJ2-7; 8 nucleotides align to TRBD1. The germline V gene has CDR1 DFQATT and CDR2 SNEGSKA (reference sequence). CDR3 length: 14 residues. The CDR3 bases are TGCAGTGCTAGAGGGACAGGGAGGTCCTCCGAGCAGTACTTC. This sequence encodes CSARGTGRSSEQYF.

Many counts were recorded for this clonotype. The CDR3 nucleotides are TGTGCCAGCAGCTTAGGAGGTAGCGGGACTAATGAGCAGTTCTTC. It is translated as CASSLGGSGTNEQFF. The rearrangement links TRBV7-3 to TRBJ2-1, with 8 bases that match TRBD2. Unmatched junction bases numbered 7, after V lost 2 bases and J lost 7 bases. CDR3 size: 15 residues. Germline CDR1 SGHTA, CDR2 FQGTGA. Drawing the rest from reference TRBV7-3 and TRBJ2-1, the complete variable domain is GAGVSQTPSNKVTEKGKYVELRCDPISGHTALYWYRQSLGQGPEFLIYFQGTGAADDSGLPNDRFFAVRPEGSVSTLKIQRTERGDSAVYLCASSLGGSGTNEQFFGPGTRLTVL.

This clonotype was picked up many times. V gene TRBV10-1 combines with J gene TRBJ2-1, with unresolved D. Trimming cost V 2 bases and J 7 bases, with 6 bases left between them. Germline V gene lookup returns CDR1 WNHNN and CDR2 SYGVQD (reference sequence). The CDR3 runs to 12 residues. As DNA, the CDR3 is TGCGCCAGCAGTGAGGCAAGTAATGAGCAGTTCTTC. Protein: CASSEASNEQFF.

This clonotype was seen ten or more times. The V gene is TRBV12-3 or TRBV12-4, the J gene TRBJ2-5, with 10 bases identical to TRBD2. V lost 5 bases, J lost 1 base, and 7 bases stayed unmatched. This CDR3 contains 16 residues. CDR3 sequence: CASSPRLAGTQETQYF. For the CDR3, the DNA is TGTGCCAGCAGTCCCAGACTAGCGGGCACCCAAGAGACCCAGTACTTC.

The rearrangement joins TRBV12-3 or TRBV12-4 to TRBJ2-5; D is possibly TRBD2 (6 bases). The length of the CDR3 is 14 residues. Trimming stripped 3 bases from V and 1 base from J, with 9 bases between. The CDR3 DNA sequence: TGTGCCAGCAGTTTGGAGACTAGCCAAGAGACCCAGTACTTC. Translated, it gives CASSLETSQETQYF.

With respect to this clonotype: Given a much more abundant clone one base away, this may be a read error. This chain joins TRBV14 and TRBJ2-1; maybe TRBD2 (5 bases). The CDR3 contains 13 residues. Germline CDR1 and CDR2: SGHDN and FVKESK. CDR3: CASSPRGWNERFF. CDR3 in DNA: TGTGCCAGCAGCCCGCGCGGGTGGAATGAGCGGTTCTTC.

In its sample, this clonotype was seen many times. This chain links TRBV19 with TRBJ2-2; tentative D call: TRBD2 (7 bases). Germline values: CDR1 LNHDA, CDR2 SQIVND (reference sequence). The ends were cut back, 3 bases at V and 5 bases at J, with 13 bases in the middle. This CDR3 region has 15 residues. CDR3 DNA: TGTGCCAGTAGTATCGGCAGGGGAGGGACCGGGGAGCTGTTTTTT. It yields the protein CASSIGRGGTGELFF.

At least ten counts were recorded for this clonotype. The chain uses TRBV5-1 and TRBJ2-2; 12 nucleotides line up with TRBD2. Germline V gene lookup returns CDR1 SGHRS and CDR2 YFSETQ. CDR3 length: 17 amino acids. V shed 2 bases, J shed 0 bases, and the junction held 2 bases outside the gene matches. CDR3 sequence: CASSFSSGRANTGELFF. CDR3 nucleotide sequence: TGCGCCAGCAGCTTCTCTAGCGGGAGGGCGAACACCGGGGAGCTGTTTTTT. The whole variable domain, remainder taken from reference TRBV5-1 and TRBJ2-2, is KAGVTQTPRYLIKTRGQQVTLSCSPISGHRSVSWYQQTPGQGLQFLFEYFSETQRNKGNFPGRFSGRQFSNSRSEMNVSTLELGDSALYLCASSFSSGRANTGELFFGEGSRLTVL.

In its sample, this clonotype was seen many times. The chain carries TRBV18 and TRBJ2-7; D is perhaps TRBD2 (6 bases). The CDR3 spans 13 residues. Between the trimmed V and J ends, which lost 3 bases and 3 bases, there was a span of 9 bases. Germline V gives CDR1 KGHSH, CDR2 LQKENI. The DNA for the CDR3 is TGTGCCAGCTCACCGGGGCGGGACTACGAGCAGTACTTC. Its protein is CASSPGRDYEQYF.

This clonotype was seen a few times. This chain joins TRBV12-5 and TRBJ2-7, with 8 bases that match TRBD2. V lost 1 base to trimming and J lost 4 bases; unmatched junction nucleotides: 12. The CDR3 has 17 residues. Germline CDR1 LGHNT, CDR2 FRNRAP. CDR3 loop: CASGLAGGGRFGYEQYF. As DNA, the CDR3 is TGTGCTAGTGGTTTGGCGGGGGGGGGGCGTTTTGGATACGAGCAGTACTTC.

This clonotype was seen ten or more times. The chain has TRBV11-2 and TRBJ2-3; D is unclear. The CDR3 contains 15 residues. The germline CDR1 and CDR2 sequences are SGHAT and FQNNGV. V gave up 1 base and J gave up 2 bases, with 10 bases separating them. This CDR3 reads CASSLVWQSTDTQYF. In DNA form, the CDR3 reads TGTGCCAGCAGCTTAGTTTGGCAGTCCACAGATACGCAGTATTTT.

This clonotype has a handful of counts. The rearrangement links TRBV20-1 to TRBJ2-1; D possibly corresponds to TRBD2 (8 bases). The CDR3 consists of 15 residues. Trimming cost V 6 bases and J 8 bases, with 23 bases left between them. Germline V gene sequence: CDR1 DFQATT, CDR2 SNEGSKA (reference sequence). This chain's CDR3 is CSAPRGGTAVHEQFF. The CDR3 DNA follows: TGCAGTGCGCCCCGGGGGGGGACAGCAGTCCATGAGCAGTTCTTC.

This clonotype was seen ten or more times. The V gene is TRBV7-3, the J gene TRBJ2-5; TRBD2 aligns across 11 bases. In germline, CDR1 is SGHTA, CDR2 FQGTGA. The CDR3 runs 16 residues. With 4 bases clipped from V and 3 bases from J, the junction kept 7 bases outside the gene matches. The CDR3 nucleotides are TGTGCCAGCAGCTCAGGGACTAGCGGAAGCAAAGAGACCCAGTACTTC. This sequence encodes CASSSGTSGSKETQYF.

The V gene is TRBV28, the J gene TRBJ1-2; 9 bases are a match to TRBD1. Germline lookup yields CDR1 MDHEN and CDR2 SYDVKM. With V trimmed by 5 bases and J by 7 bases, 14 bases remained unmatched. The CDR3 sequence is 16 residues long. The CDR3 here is CASSPRTGGKLAGYTF. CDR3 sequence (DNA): TGTGCCAGCAGTCCGAGAACAGGGGGCAAACTTGCTGGCTACACCTTC.

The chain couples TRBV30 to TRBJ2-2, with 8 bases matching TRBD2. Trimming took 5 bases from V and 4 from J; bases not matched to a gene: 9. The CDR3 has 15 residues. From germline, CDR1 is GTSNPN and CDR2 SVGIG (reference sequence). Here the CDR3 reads CAWGALAGLTGELFF. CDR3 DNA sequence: TGTGCCTGGGGGGCCCTAGCGGGTCTCACCGGGGAGCTGTTTTTT.

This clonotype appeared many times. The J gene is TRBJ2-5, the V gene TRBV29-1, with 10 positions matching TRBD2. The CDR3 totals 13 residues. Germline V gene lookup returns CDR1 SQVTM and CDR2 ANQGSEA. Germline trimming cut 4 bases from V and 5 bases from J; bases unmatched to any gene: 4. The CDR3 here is CSVGTSGGETQYF. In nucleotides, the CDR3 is TGCAGCGTTGGGACTAGCGGTGGGGAGACCCAGTACTTC.

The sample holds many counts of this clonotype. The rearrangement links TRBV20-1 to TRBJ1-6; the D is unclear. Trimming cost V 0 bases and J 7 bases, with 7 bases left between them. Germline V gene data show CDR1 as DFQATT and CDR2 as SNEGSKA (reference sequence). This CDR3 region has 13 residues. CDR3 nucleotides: TGCAGTGCTAGAGAGCCGACCAATTCACCCCTCCACTTT. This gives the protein CSAREPTNSPLHF.

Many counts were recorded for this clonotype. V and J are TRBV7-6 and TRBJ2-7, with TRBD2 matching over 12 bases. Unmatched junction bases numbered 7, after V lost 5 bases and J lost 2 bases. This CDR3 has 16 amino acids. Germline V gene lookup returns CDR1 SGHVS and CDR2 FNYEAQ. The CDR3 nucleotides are TGTGCCAGCAGCCCCGGCGGACTAGCGGGAACCTACGAGCAGTACTTC. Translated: CASSPGGLAGTYEQYF.

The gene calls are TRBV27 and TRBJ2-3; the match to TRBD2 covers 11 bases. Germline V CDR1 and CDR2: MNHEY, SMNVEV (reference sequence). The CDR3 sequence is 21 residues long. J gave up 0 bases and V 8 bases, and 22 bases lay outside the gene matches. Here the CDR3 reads CASFRKVTSGSLSPSTDTQYF. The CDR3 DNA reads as TGTGCCAGCTTCCGTAAGGTCACTAGCGGGAGTTTAAGCCCTAGCACAGATACGCAGTATTTT.

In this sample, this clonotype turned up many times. The CDR3 DNA follows: TGTGCCAGTAGTGACTCGACAGGGATCAATGAGCAGTTCTTC. Amino acid sequence: CASSDSTGINEQFF. The chain employs TRBV19 and TRBJ2-1; 7 bases are a match to TRBD1. The CDR3 is 14 residues long. Germline V gives CDR1 LNHDA, CDR2 SQIVND (reference sequence). V trimming: 5 bases; J trimming: 6 bases; junction bases outside the gene matches: 7.

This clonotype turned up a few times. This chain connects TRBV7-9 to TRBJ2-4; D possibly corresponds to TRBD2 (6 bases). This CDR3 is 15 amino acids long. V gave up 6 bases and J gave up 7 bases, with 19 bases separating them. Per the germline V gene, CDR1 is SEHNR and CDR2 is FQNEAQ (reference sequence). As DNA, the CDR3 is TGTGCCAGCAGGGGACCCGGGACTTCCTCCAACATTCAGTACTTC. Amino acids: CASRGPGTSSNIQYF.

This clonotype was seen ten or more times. The CDR3 reads CSATPRDLYGYTF. The CDR3 region has the DNA TGCAGTGCTACCCCCCGGGACCTATATGGCTACACCTTC. This rearrangement joins TRBV20-1 to TRBJ1-2; perhaps TRBD1 as D (5 bases). V lost 4 bases to trimming and J lost 5 bases, with 14 bases between them. There are 13 residues in the CDR3. Germline CDR1 and CDR2: DFQATT and SNEGSKA (reference sequence).

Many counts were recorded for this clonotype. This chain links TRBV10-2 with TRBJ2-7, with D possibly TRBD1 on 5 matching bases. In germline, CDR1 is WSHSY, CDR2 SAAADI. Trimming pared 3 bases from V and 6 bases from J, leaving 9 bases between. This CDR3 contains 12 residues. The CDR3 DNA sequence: TGCGCCAGCAGTGAAAGTGGGGCCGAGCAGTACTTC. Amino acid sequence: CASSESGAEQYF.

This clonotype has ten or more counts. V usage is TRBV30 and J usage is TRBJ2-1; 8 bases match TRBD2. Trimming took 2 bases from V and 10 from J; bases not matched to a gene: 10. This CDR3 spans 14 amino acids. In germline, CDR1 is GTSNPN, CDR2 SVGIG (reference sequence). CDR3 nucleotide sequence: TGTGCCTGGAGTCCCCGTGGTAGCGGGGCGGAGCAGTTCTTC. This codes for CAWSPRGSGAEQFF.

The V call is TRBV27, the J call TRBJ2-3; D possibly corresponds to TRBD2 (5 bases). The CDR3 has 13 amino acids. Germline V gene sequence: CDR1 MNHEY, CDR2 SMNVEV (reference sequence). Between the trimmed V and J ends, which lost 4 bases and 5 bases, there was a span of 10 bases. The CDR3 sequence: CASSSLGRDTQYF. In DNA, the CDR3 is TGTGCCAGCAGTTCACTAGGGCGAGATACGCAGTATTTT.

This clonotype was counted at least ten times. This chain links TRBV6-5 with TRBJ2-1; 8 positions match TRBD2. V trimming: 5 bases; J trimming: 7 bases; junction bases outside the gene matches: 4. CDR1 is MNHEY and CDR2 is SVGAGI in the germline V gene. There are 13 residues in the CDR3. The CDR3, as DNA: TGTGCCAGCAGTCGCCCTAGCGGGAATGAGCAGTTCTTC. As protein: CASSRPSGNEQFF.

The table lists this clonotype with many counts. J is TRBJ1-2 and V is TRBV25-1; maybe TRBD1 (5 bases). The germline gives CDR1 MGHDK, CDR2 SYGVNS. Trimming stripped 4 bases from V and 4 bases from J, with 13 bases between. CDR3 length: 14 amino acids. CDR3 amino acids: CASSVPGASYGYTF. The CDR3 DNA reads TGTGCCAGCAGTGTTCCCGGGGCCAGCTATGGCTACACCTTC.

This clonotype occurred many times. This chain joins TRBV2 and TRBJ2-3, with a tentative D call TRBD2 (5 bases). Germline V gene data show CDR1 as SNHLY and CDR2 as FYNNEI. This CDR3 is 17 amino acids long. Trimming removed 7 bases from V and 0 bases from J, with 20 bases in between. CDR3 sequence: CASKELIAPISTDTQYF. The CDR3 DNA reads TGTGCCAGCAAAGAGCTGATAGCGCCGATTAGCACAGATACGCAGTATTTT.